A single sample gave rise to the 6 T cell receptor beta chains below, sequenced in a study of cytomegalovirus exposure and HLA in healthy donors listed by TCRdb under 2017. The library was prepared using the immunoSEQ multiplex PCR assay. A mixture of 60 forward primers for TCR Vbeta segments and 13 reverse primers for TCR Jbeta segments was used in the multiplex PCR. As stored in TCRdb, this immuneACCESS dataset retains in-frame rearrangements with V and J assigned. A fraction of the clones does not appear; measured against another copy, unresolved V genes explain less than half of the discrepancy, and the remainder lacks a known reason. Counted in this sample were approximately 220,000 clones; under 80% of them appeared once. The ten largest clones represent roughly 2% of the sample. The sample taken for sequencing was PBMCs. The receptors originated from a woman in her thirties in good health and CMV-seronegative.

CDR3 protein: CASSPDGVLYF. CDR3 DNA: TGTGCCAGCAGCCCTGACGGGGTCTTGTATTTT. The chain combines TRBV9 with TRBJ2-3, with D tentatively TRBD2 (5 bases). CDR1 is SGDLS and CDR2 is YYNGEE in the germline V gene. The CDR3 consists of 11 residues. Deletions cut 4 bases from V and 14 bases from J, with 14 bases between.

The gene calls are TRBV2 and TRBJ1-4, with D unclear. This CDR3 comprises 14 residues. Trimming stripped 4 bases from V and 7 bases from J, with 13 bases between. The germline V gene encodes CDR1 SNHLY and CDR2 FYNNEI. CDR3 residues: CASSVRGVGEKLFF. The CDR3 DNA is TGTGCCAGCAGTGTACGGGGAGTAGGTGAAAAACTGTTTTTT.

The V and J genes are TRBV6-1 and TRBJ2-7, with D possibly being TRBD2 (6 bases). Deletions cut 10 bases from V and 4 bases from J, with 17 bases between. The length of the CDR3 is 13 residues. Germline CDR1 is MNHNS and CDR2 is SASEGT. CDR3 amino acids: CAIAGTFKYEQYF. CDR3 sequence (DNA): TGTGCCATTGCCGGGACTTTTAAATACGAGCAGTACTTC.

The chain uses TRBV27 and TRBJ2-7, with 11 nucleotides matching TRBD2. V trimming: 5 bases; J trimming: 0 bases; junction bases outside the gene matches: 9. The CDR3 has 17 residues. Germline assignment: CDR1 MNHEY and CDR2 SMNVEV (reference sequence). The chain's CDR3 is CASSPLGLAEISYEQYF. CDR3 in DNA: TGTGCCAGCAGTCCGCTGGGACTAGCGGAGATCTCCTACGAGCAGTACTTC.

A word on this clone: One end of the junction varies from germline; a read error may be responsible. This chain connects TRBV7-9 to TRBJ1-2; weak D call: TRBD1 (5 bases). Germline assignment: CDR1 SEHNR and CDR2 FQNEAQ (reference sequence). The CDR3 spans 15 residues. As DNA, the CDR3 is TGTTCCAGCAGCCCGGAGCACGGAGGGACCTATGGCTACACCTTC. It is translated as CSSSPEHGGTYGYTF.

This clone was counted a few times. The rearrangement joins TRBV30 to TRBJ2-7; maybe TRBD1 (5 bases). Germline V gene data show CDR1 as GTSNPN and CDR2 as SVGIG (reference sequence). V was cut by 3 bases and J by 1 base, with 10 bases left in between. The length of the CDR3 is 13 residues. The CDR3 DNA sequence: TGTGCCTGGAGGGGCAGGGCGTCCTACGAGCAGTACTTC. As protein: CAWRGRASYEQYF.